This T cell receptor (beta chain) was captured in a study of blood T cell repertoires in COVID-19 (dated by TCRdb to about 2020). About the full investigation: Samples covering the acute and convalescent phases of COVID-19 were provided by collaborators in the United States, Italy and Spain. Samples came from the ongoing ImmuneRACE study (first 160 participants) plus 1,254 subjects from 6 global collaborators. HLA class I and class II types, where available, came from metadata supplied by the sample provider rather than from assay-based typing. The prospective study material was composed of cDNA or gDNA derived from T cells, B-cell-depleted T cells, or PBMCs. The repertoires were released in a freely available public database intended as a resource for research on the immune response to SARS-CoV-2. The sample metadata nearly always contained a de-identified subject ID, COVID-19 status, age in years and sex. Subjects who had been exposed to COVID-19, were actively infected with it, or had recovered from it provided the deeply sampled blood TCRbeta repertoires that made up the dataset.

Sequences MDHEN (CDR1) and SYDVKM (CDR2) are obtained from the germline V gene. The CDR3 covers 15 residues, taking in both the cysteine and the phenylalanine. The CDR3 DNA has 45 bases and is translated from base 1. Compared with germline, V lacks 8 bases and J lacks 2 bases; bases without a gene match: 5. The investigation overall reported the following: Clinical and demographic metadata were provided uncurated, with the amount varying by source and participant.

Concerning this clone: The target of this receptor is not known. Per-base qualities were not stored, and no clone one base away is much larger.

Each collaborating institution followed its own protocols to collect whole blood in K2EDTA tubes. Collaborator samples were shipped for TCRbeta analysis as frozen whole blood, isolated PBMCs, or DNA extracted from either sample type. The immunoSEQ Assay, a bias-controlled multiplex PCR, was used to amplify TCRbeta CDR3 regions from genomic DNA. The original methods were these. Within the assay, amplification of reference gene primers was used to estimate how many nucleated cells each sample contained. Sequence reads were collapsed and filtered to measure the absolute abundance of every unique TCRbeta CDR3 rearrangement. Productive Simpson clonality was computed per sample as the square root of Simpson's diversity index over productive rearrangements. TCRdb mirrors the immuneACCESS table, restricted to in-frame sequences. Some clones are absent from its copies; in checked studies, under half trace to an unresolved V gene, and the reason for the others is unknown. The V and J calls and the clone size are those of that table, but D and trimming were determined from the DNA. For this sample there are tens of thousands of clones; nearly 90% appear just once. The ten top clones hold about 1.6% of the sample.

Here the chain combines TRBV28 and TRBJ2-3; TRBD2 matches 12 bases in the middle. The TCR sequence derives from a man in his 60s with active COVID-19. The sample consisted of peripheral blood. The CDR3 in this case is CASPPSGGATDTQYF. Read as DNA, the sequence is TGTGCCAGCCCTCCTAGCGGGGGGGCCACAGATACGCAGTATTTT.